This record covers a single TCR beta chain. This specimen belongs to a study of T-cell reconstitution after alpha-beta-depleted transplantation in children. As it was prepared, the TCRbeta library received unique molecular identifiers. One entry per CDR3 protein, called by TCRdb with MiXCR from the PCR reads. The table records almost 500,000 distinct CDR3 sequences, about an eighth of them present only once. The CDR3 is 14 residues long. Germline-derived CDR1 and CDR2 are GTSNPN and SVGIG (reference sequence). The V gene lost 4 bases and the J gene lost 6 bases, with 16 bases spanning the gap. The source of this sequence is a human donor who donated a stem cell graft to a child with combined immunodeficiency. The starting material was PBMCs from the stem cell graft donor, obtained from the stem cell graft. This chain joins TRBV30 and TRBJ2-1, with D possibly TRBD2 on 7 matching bases. In DNA form, the CDR3 reads TGTGCCTGGACCTATGGGGGGGGGCCCAATGAGCAGTTCTTC. Translated, it gives CAWTYGGGPNEQFF.